The source of this T cell receptor (beta chain) is a study of OX40 agonist ivuxolimab in advanced cancers. At the level of the study: Melanoma, hepatocellular carcinoma, head and neck or renal cell cancer occurred in dose-escalation patients. Three patients had partial responses: one hepatocellular carcinoma, two cutaneous melanoma. Whole-study findings and limits: Compared with CD4+, CD8+ T cells on average had more expanded clones. It was not determined which antigens were specifically recognized by the peripheral T cells that had undergone clonal expansion.

In regard to this clone: Its antigen is still unknown.

TCRdb's table, derived via immunoSEQ multiplex PCR, lists solely in-frame clones and lacks some. The table lists 77,000 or so clones, 86% of them singletons. V was pared by 5 bases and J by 4 bases, with 14 bases between. This CDR3 spans 14 amino acids. CDR1 is SEHNR, CDR2 FQNEAQ, per germline (reference sequence). This sequence originates from an adult with an advanced solid tumor such as melanoma, head and neck, liver or kidney cancer. This chain uses TRBV7-9 with TRBJ1-1; D is unclear. Material: CD4+ or CD8+ T cells sorted from blood, obtained in a trial of the OX40 agonist ivuxolimab. CDR3 amino acids: CASSPGEALTEAFF. For the CDR3, the DNA is TGTGCCAGCAGCCCCGGGGAGGCGCTCACTGAAGCTTTCTTT.